One sample yielded the 14 T cell receptor beta chains listed below, sequenced in a study of blood T cells in healthy people across ages. Using a J-beta primer mix together with a sample-barcoded 5' primer, a second PCR was run for roughly 7 to 11 cycles. TCRdb reprocessed the 5' RACE reads via MiXCR and lists one record per CDR3 protein. The table has some 1.5 million distinct CDR3 sequences, roughly 28% seen once; the top ten hold roughly 8%. The specimen was blood. Receptor source: a woman in her 30s in good health.

This clonotype has only a few counts. This chain joins TRBV18 and TRBJ2-4, with 7 bases identical to TRBD2. CDR3 length: 16 residues. Losses at the gene ends were 1 base for V and 2 bases for J; bases not matched to a gene: 5. The germline V gene has CDR1 KGHSH and CDR2 LQKENI. In DNA form, the CDR3 reads TGTGCCAGCTCACCACGGGCGGGAGCTACCAAAAACATTCAGTACTTC. Encoded protein: CASSPRAGATKNIQYF.

This clonotype has at least ten counts. The chain has TRBV6-6 and TRBJ2-4, with D perhaps given as TRBD1 or TRBD2 (5 bases each). Germline CDR1 is MNHNY and CDR2 is SVGAGI (reference sequence). This CDR3 spans 16 amino acids. Trimming took off 4 bases at V and 2 bases at J, with 15 bases between the two ends. The CDR3 here is CASSSQGGPSKNIQYF. CDR3 in DNA: TGTGCCAGCAGTTCCCAGGGCGGGCCGTCCAAAAACATTCAGTACTTC.

In this sample, this clonotype turned up once. The chain joins TRBV11-2 to TRBJ2-1, with TRBD2 identical over 11 bases. The ends lost 1 base at V and 7 bases at J; junction bases unmatched: 9. Germline V gene lookup returns CDR1 SGHAT and CDR2 FQNNGV. This CDR3 comprises 17 residues. The CDR3 here is CASSLGLTSGIGNEQFF. The CDR3 DNA is TGTGCCAGCAGCTTAGGCTTGACTAGCGGGATAGGGAATGAGCAGTTCTTC.

This clonotype was detected a few times. This chain uses TRBV7-3 with TRBJ2-3; TRBD2 agrees at 8 bases. Unmatched junction bases numbered 11, after V lost 5 bases and J lost 13 bases. Per germline, CDR1 SGHTA and CDR2 FQGTGA. There are 13 residues in the CDR3. The CDR3 region has the DNA TGTGCCAGCAGCCGAGACCCGGGGGGGCCCAAGTATTTT. As protein: CASSRDPGGPKYF.

V and J are TRBV7-9 and TRBJ2-3, with 11 bases lining up with TRBD2. V dropped 8 bases and J dropped 3; count of bases not matched to a gene: 4. This CDR3 spans 14 amino acids. The germline CDR1 and CDR2 sequences are SEHNR and FQNEAQ (reference sequence). The CDR3 loop reads CASPLAGETDTQYF. The CDR3 nucleotides read TGTGCCAGCCCACTAGCGGGAGAAACAGATACGCAGTATTTT.

V usage is TRBV21-1 and J usage is TRBJ2-1; the table's D call, TRBD2, was not checked against the DNA. TRBV21-1 is noted as a pseudogene. This CDR3 is 16 amino acids long. The CDR3 sequence: CASSKAGTSTYNEQFF. In DNA, the CDR3 is TGTGCCAGCAGCAAGGCCGGGACTAGCACCTACAATGAGCAGTTCTTC.

The chain links TRBV4-2 to TRBJ2-1; D may be TRBD2 (5 bases). V was pared by 4 bases and J by 1 base, with 17 bases between. Germline V lookup: CDR1 LGHNA, CDR2 YNFKEQ. This CDR3 spans 17 amino acids. CDR3 nucleotide sequence: TGTGCCAGCAGCCGAGGGCCCCTGGAGGTATCCTACAATGAGCAGTTCTTC. This codes for CASSRGPLEVSYNEQFF.

This chain links TRBV5-1 with TRBJ1-1; D gene uncertain. The CDR3 extends over 15 amino acids. V was clipped by 1 base and J by 2 bases, with 12 bases between them. Germline V gene data show CDR1 as SGHRS and CDR2 as YFSETQ. The CDR3 nucleotides are TGCGCCAGCAGCTTGACGTTTTCGGCCAACACTGAAGCTTTCTTT. Amino acid sequence: CASSLTFSANTEAFF.

The DNA of the CDR3 is TGTGCCACTTCCGCGGCAGGGACAGATACGCAGTATTTT. This gives the protein CATSAAGTDTQYF. This chain joins TRBV2 and TRBJ2-3; a weak D match, TRBD1 (5 bases). V was cut by 10 bases and J by 3 bases, with 14 bases left in between. Germline CDR1 SNHLY, CDR2 FYNNEI. The CDR3 has 13 residues.

V is TRBV28 and J is TRBJ2-4, with D perhaps matching TRBD1 or TRBD2 (5 bases each). The J call may be mistaken, given a closer DNA end match to TRBJ2-7. Germline lookup yields CDR1 MDHEN and CDR2 SYDVKM. This CDR3 contains 15 residues. DNA for the CDR3: TGTGCCAGCCGACGTTTAGGGACCCCATCGGACGAGCAGTACTTC. Translated: CASRRLGTPSDEQYF.

This clonotype was recorded a few times. The chain employs TRBV7-2 and TRBJ2-1; 7 bases match TRBD2. V was pared by 4 bases and J by 6 bases, with 9 bases of the junction left unmatched. The CDR3 is 15 amino acids. Germline V CDR1 and CDR2: SGHTA, FQGNSA. In DNA, the CDR3 is TGTGCCAGCAGCTCAGCACAAACTAGCGCCAATGAGCAGTTCTTC. Its translation is CASSSAQTSANEQFF.

The V and J genes are TRBV20-1 and TRBJ1-2; D unclear. This CDR3 is 11 amino acids long. CDR1 is DFQATT and CDR2 is SNEGSKA in the germline V gene (reference sequence). Trimming left V 0 bases short and J 9 bases short, with 8 bases between. The chain's CDR3 is CSARDRYSYTF. The CDR3 nucleotides are TGCAGTGCTAGAGACCGATATAGCTACACCTTC.

As concerns this clonotype: A much more abundant neighbour one base away suggests this may be a read error. The V gene is TRBV7-2, the J gene TRBJ2-3, with unresolved D. The CDR3 has 15 amino acids. The germline V gene encodes CDR1 SGHTA and CDR2 FQGNSA. Written as DNA, the CDR3 is TGTGCCAGCAGCTTAGGTTACGGATCCACAGATACGCGGTATTTT. As protein: CASSLGYGSTDTRYF.

As regards this clonotype: This clone may be a read error of a much larger clone one base away. The V and J genes are TRBV2 and TRBJ2-7, with 9 bases lining up with TRBD2. This CDR3 spans 15 amino acids. Germline CDR1 is SNHLY and CDR2 is FYNNEI. CDR3 in DNA: TGTGTCAGCAGTAGTAGCGGGGGCGGCCCCCGCGAGCAGTACTTC. It codes for CVSSSSGGGPREQYF.